This TCR beta chain was identified in a study of blood T cell repertoires in COVID-19. Across the whole study: Researchers got acute and convalescent COVID-19 samples from the United States, Italy and Spain. PBMCs, B-cell-depleted T cells, or T cells provided the cDNA or gDNA that made up the material.

The junction had 6 bases not matched to a gene; V was cut back by 3 bases and J by 7 bases. This CDR3 has 14 residues. CDR1 is SGHNT, CDR2 YYREEE, per germline (reference sequence). Seattle's enrolled individuals joined amid active infection and were then monitored longitudinally. As processed by the authors: Amplification of reference gene primers provided the estimated nucleated cell counts. Sequencing was performed with immunoSEQ multiplex PCR; in TCRdb, only in-frame clones are kept and a portion is missing. That table gives V, J and clone size, and the DNA gave D and trimming. The sample has under 300,000 clones, roughly nine tenths seen once.

This chain uses TRBV5-4 with TRBJ2-4; TRBD1 aligns across 8 bases. Sequencing input: peripheral blood. The sequence was obtained from a woman aged 25 to 39 with COVID-19, enrolled during active disease. CDR3 in amino acids: CASSSWTGRNIQYF. In DNA form, the CDR3 reads TGTGCCAGCAGCTCCTGGACAGGGAGGAACATTCAGTACTTC.